These 16 T cell receptor beta chains were sequenced from one sample in a study of CD8 T cells in ankylosing spondylitis. TCRdb redid the calling of the 5' RACE reads with MiXCR, one entry per CDR3 protein. The data contain some 54,000 distinct CDR3 sequences, approximately 7.4% of them seen just once; the ten biggest clones take up around 7.8%. Sequencing was carried out using blood, either unsorted or a sorted T cell fraction (not recorded which). These receptors were collected from a female donor with ankylosing spondylitis or in good health (not recorded which).

The chain combines TRBV6-2 or TRBV6-3 with TRBJ1-2, with 10 bases identical to TRBD1. The CDR3 is made up of 13 amino acids. Germline CDR1 reads MNHEY; CDR2 reads SVGEGT. The V segment lost 6 bases and the J segment 10 bases; nucleotides outside the gene matches: 8. The CDR3 here is CASSPHGTGDYTF. The CDR3 DNA reads TGTGCCAGCAGCCCCCACGGGACAGGGGACTACACCTTC.

In this sample, this clonotype turned up many times. The chain joins TRBV5-4 to TRBJ2-5; tentative D call: TRBD2 (6 bases). There are 14 residues in the CDR3. The germline V gene has CDR1 SGHNT and CDR2 YYREEE (reference sequence). The ends were cut back, 1 base at V and 1 base at J, with 8 bases in the middle. For the CDR3, the DNA is TGTGCCAGCAGCTTGCGTAGCGGCCAAGAGACCCAGTACTTC. It yields the protein CASSLRSGQETQYF.

This clonotype was recorded many times. The chain uses TRBV16 and TRBJ2-7; 7 bases map to TRBD1. The germline gives CDR1 KGHSY, CDR2 FQNENV. J gave up 7 bases and V 4 bases, and 13 bases lay outside the gene matches. This CDR3 region has 15 residues. This CDR3 reads CASSRRGTVSREQYF. In DNA form, the CDR3 reads TGTGCCAGCAGCCGACGAGGGACAGTCTCTAGGGAGCAGTACTTC.

The sample holds many counts of this clonotype. The rearrangement uses TRBV12-3 or TRBV12-4 and TRBJ1-3; tentative D call: TRBD1 (6 bases). Between the trimmed V and J ends, which lost 7 bases and 0 bases, there was a span of 16 bases. This CDR3 region has 16 residues. CDR3 residues: CASTPPDSHSGNTIYF. As DNA, the CDR3 is TGTGCCAGCACGCCTCCGGACAGCCACTCTGGAAACACCATATATTTT.

The chain couples TRBV7-2 to TRBJ2-5; 14 positions match TRBD2. Germline values: CDR1 SGHTA, CDR2 FQGNSA. This CDR3 spans 14 amino acids. Trimming took 4 bases from V and 5 from J; bases not matched to a gene: 0. DNA of the CDR3: TGTGCCAGCAGCTGGACTAGCGGGGGGGAGACCCAGTACTTC. It specifies CASSWTSGGETQYF.

This clonotype occurred many times. The chain couples TRBV24-1 to TRBJ2-2; D remains ambiguous. Trimming stripped 7 bases from V and 2 bases from J, with 10 bases between. The CDR3 is made up of 14 amino acids. Germline assignment: CDR1 KGHDR and CDR2 SFDVKD. The DNA of the CDR3 is TGTGCCACCAGCCCGGGCCATAACACCGGGGAGCTGTTTTTT. It specifies CATSPGHNTGELFF.

This clonotype showed up many times. The chain is built from TRBV3-1 and TRBJ1-2, with a weak D call TRBD1 (6 bases). Germline CDR1 reads LGHDT; CDR2 reads YNNKEL (reference sequence). The CDR3 has 11 amino acids. The ends were cut back, 6 bases at V and 7 bases at J, with 9 bases in the middle. The CDR3 DNA is TGTGCCAGCAGTCTACAGGGTGGCTACACCTTC. Translation: CASSLQGGYTF.

This clonotype was seen repeatedly, ten times or more. CDR3 loop: CSAPQGSPEAFF. CDR3 sequence (DNA): TGCAGTGCTCCCCAGGGGAGCCCTGAAGCTTTCTTT. This chain connects TRBV20-1 to TRBJ1-1; possible D gene TRBD1, 6 bases. The length of the CDR3 is 12 residues. Trimming stripped 5 bases from V and 6 bases from J, with 13 bases between. From germline, CDR1 is DFQATT and CDR2 SNEGSKA (reference sequence).

This clonotype has ten or more counts. The chain has TRBV5-1 and TRBJ1-6; 11 bases line up with TRBD1. CDR3 length equals 14 residues. V dropped 6 bases and J dropped 9; count of bases not matched to a gene: 5. Germline CDR1 is SGHRS and CDR2 is YFSETQ. The CDR3 sequence is CASTPGQGGSPLHF. For the CDR3, the DNA is TGCGCCAGCACCCCGGGACAGGGGGGTTCACCCCTCCACTTT.

Comments on this clonotype: One end of the junction does not line up with germline, which may come from a read error. CDR3 coding DNA: TGTGCCAGCAGTTTAGGGGTCGGGAACTACGAGCAGTACTTC. Translating it yields CASSLGVGNYEQYF. The chain is built from TRBV7-9 and TRBJ2-7; D is perhaps TRBD1 or TRBD2 (5 bases each). Per the germline V gene, CDR1 is SEHNR and CDR2 is FQNEAQ (reference sequence). CDR3 length: 14 amino acids.

The table lists this clonotype with many counts. V and J are TRBV6-5 and TRBJ2-2, with 9 bases lining up with TRBD1. Looked up from germline, CDR1 is MNHEY and CDR2 is SVGAGI. The length of the CDR3 is 15 residues. The trim removed 3 bases at V and 3 bases at J, leaving 2 bases unmatched. The CDR3 protein is CASSYGDRDTGELFF. DNA of the CDR3: TGTGCCAGCAGTTATGGGGACAGGGACACCGGGGAGCTGTTTTTT.

At least ten counts were recorded for this clonotype. V is TRBV28 and J is TRBJ2-3; D is unclear. CDR3 length equals 14 residues. V was cut by 5 bases and J by 4 bases, with 13 bases left in between. Germline V gene lookup returns CDR1 MDHEN and CDR2 SYDVKM. CDR3 loop: CASSTRPSADTQYF. CDR3 DNA: TGTGCCAGCAGTACCCGGCCCTCGGCAGATACGCAGTATTTT.

This clonotype was picked up many times. The V call is TRBV18, the J call TRBJ1-1, with a tentative D call TRBD1 (5 bases). The CDR3 is made up of 14 amino acids. The germline V gene has CDR1 KGHSH and CDR2 LQKENI. V was pared by 3 bases and J by 4 bases, with 12 bases between. The CDR3 DNA reads as TGTGCCAGCTCACCGGGGCTAACAGCCACTGAAGCTTTCTTT. This sequence encodes CASSPGLTATEAFF.

This clonotype was seen repeatedly, ten times or more. The rearrangement uses TRBV5-1 and TRBJ2-2; possibly TRBD1 for D (6 bases). Germline CDR1 is SGHRS and CDR2 is YFSETQ. The CDR3 covers 15 residues. V was cut by 4 bases and J by 0 bases, with 10 bases left in between. The CDR3 reads CASSIGTTNTGELFF. CDR3 in DNA: TGCGCCAGCAGCATCGGGACAACGAACACCGGGGAGCTGTTTTTT.

This chain joins TRBV7-9 and TRBJ1-1; TRBD1 matches at 8 bases. V dropped 5 bases and J dropped 11; count of bases not matched to a gene: 4. Germline assignment: CDR1 SEHNR and CDR2 FQNEAQ (reference sequence). The CDR3 is made up of 11 amino acids. The CDR3 nucleotides are TGTGCCAGCAGCACTAACAGGGGGGCTTTCTTT. Amino acid sequence: CASSTNRGAFF.

This clonotype has at least ten counts. This rearrangement joins TRBV18 to TRBJ2-7; tentatively, D is TRBD2 (6 bases). Trimming removed 4 bases from V and 2 bases from J, with 9 bases in between. This CDR3 contains 13 residues. Germline CDR1 reads KGHSH; CDR2 reads LQKENI. CDR3 sequence (DNA): TGTGCCAGCTCACGGGACTCCACCTACGAGCAGTACTTC. This translates into CASSRDSTYEQYF.